This TCR beta chain originates from a study of blood T cells in healthy people across ages. The authors ran a second PCR of roughly 6 to 12 cycles using a sample-barcoded 5' primer and a J-beta primer mix. Each CDR3 protein gets one entry after TCRdb re-called the 5' RACE reads with MiXCR. There are 1.5 million to 2 million distinct CDR3 sequences in the sample; 49% occur only once, and 2.1% lies in the top ten. This CDR3 has 15 amino acids. Trimming took 10 bases from V and 6 from J, leaving 22 bases between them. Germline lookup yields CDR1 MDHEN and CDR2 SYDVKM. The origin of this receptor is a woman in her thirties or forties in good health. V and J are TRBV28 and TRBJ1-5; perhaps TRBD1 as D (5 bases). The sequenced sample was blood. The CDR3 loop is CATHPMGDRAQPQHF. The CDR3, as DNA: TGTGCCACCCACCCTATGGGGGATCGTGCTCAGCCCCAGCATTTT.